The sample holds a few counts of the clone carrying this T cell receptor (beta chain). Its specificity is not known. Calling hyperthyroidism stable required that no ophthalmopathy show up within 18 months of follow-up. No donor had other autoimmune disease, uncontrolled infection, pregnancy or lactation. The data are from a study of Graves' ophthalmopathy and Graves' hyperthyroidism. The CDR3 contains 15 residues. Germline assignment: CDR1 MGHRA and CDR2 YSYEKL. The V end lost 2 bases, the J end lost 3 bases, and 14 bases lay between the germline ends. TCR beta CDR3 regions were amplified from RNA transcripts. Second-round multiplex PCR came after a first-round RT-PCR that employed HTBI primers. TCRdb redid the calling of the multiplex PCR reads with MiXCR, one entry per CDR3 protein. The sample has roughly 400,000 distinct CDR3 sequences, approximately 17% seen once; the top ten hold 2.4%. Broader study findings: In blood appeared most of the expanded thyroid clonotypes whose frequency exceeded 0.001. At less than 71% sensitivity and 72.22% specificity, the model predicted progression of the ophthalmopathy.

Sequenced: peripheral blood. The V and J genes are TRBV4-1 and TRBJ2-7, with D uncertain. This TCR was recovered from an adult woman with stable Graves' hyperthyroidism. CDR3 loop: CASSQIPLSLYEQYF. As DNA, the CDR3 is TGCGCCAGCAGCCAAATTCCGCTCAGTCTCTACGAGCAGTACTTC.